Listed here are 13 T cell receptor beta chains from one sample, sequenced in a study of spatial heterogeneity in lung cancer. One entry per CDR3 protein, called by TCRdb with MiXCR from the 5' RACE reads. Of tens of thousands of distinct CDR3 sequences listed, about 20% are singletons. Time point indicated: sample taken at primary tumor resection. Sequencing of whole RNA from tumor, nontumor lung or frozen PBMC involved no sorting. Source: PBMCs, taken at surgery. These receptor sequences come from a male donor with early-stage non-small cell lung cancer.

The chain joins TRBV7-2 to TRBJ2-5; 12 bases agree with TRBD1. Trimming cost V 4 bases and J 5 bases; bases outside gene matches: 8. The CDR3 sequence is 16 residues long. Per the germline V gene, CDR1 is SGHTA and CDR2 is FQGNSA. CDR3 nucleotides: TGTGCCAGCAGCTCTCTGGGACAGGGGGCGATGGAGACCCAGTACTTC. It translates to CASSSLGQGAMETQYF.

This clonotype has at least ten counts. This chain connects TRBV28 to TRBJ2-7; 10 bases map to TRBD2. CDR1 MDHEN and CDR2 SYDVKM come from the germline V gene. The V segment lost 5 bases and the J segment 2 bases; nucleotides outside the gene matches: 3. The CDR3 covers 14 residues. CDR3 sequence: CASSLAGETYEQYF. In DNA form, the CDR3 reads TGTGCCAGCAGTCTAGCGGGAGAGACCTACGAGCAGTACTTC. The full variable domain, in which reference TRBV28 and TRBJ2-7 provide the parts outside the CDR3, is DVKVTQSSRYLVKRTGEKVFLECVQDMDHENMFWYRQDPGLGLRLIYFSYDVKMKEKGDIPEGYSVSREKKERFSLILESASTNQTSMYLCASSLAGETYEQYFGPGTRLTVT.

The J gene is TRBJ2-3, the V gene TRBV25-1, with 10 bases matching TRBD2. V lost 5 bases and J lost 3; bases outside the gene matches: 5. The CDR3 runs to 15 residues. Germline CDR1 is MGHDK and CDR2 is SYGVNS. Here the CDR3 reads CASSSPSGSTDTQYF. For the CDR3, the DNA is TGTGCCAGCAGTTCCCCTAGCGGGAGTACAGATACGCAGTATTTT.

Here the CDR3 DNA reads TGTGCCAGCAGTGGACCGACTGGGGCGGATACGCAGTATTTT. This translates into CASSGPTGADTQYF. The chain uses TRBV25-1 and TRBJ2-3; possible D gene TRBD1, 5 bases. With 4 bases removed from V and 6 bases from J, the gap between germline ends came to 14 bases. CDR1 is MGHDK, CDR2 SYGVNS, per germline. CDR3 length equals 14 residues.

The chain links TRBV6-5 to TRBJ2-5, with D perhaps given as TRBD1 or TRBD2 (5 bases each). CDR1 MNHEY and CDR2 SVGAGI come from the germline V gene. CDR3 length: 15 residues. V lost 4 bases, J lost 1 base, and 13 bases lay in between. The CDR3: CASSSPRGVQETQYF. In DNA, the CDR3 is TGTGCCAGCAGTTCCCCCCGAGGGGTCCAAGAGACCCAGTACTTC.

There are many counts of this clonotype. The V and J genes are TRBV27 and TRBJ2-7, with 13 bases aligning to TRBD2. The CDR3 consists of 15 residues. J was trimmed by 4 bases and V by 6 bases; bases with no gene match: 6. Germline-derived CDR1 and CDR2 are MNHEY and SMNVEV (reference sequence). CDR3 in DNA: TGTGCCAGCAGCGGCCCGGGACTAGCGGGGTACGAGCAGTACTTC. Translated, it gives CASSGPGLAGYEQYF.

This clonotype was counted at least ten times. The CDR3 is CASNSGAGGEAGELFF. The CDR3 DNA follows: TGTGCCAGCAATTCCGGAGCGGGAGGGGAAGCCGGGGAGCTGTTTTTT. The V call is TRBV28, the J call TRBJ2-2; 10 bases map to TRBD2. The CDR3 contains 16 residues. Germline values: CDR1 MDHEN, CDR2 SYDVKM. V lost 7 bases, J lost 6 bases, and 11 bases stayed unmatched.

V usage is TRBV20-1 and J usage is TRBJ2-1; 15 bases map to TRBD2. V gave up 6 bases and J gave up 2 bases; unmatched junction bases: 5. The length of the CDR3 is 16 residues. Germline V gene lookup returns CDR1 DFQATT and CDR2 SNEGSKA (reference sequence). CDR3 sequence: CSARTSGRATYNEQFF. The CDR3 DNA reads TGCAGTGCCAGGACTAGCGGGAGGGCCACCTACAATGAGCAGTTCTTC.

The genes are TRBV18 and TRBJ2-7, with D unclear. Germline CDR1 is KGHSH and CDR2 is LQKENI. This CDR3 is built from 13 residues. Between the trimmed V and J ends, which lost 4 bases and 0 bases, there was a span of 7 bases. CDR3 amino acids: CASSLWASYEQYF. The CDR3 region has the DNA TGTGCCAGCTCACTTTGGGCCTCCTACGAGCAGTACTTC.

In this sample, this clonotype turned up a few times. J is TRBJ1-5 and V is TRBV6-2 or TRBV6-3; 7 bases match TRBD1. Germline V gene sequence: CDR1 MNHEY, CDR2 SVGEGT. The CDR3 is 14 amino acids. With 6 bases clipped from V and 7 bases from J, the junction kept 9 bases outside the gene matches. CDR3 sequence: CASSPQGGMQPQHF. DNA for the CDR3: TGTGCCAGCAGCCCCCAGGGGGGGATGCAGCCCCAGCATTTT.

This chain connects TRBV14 to TRBJ1-3, with a tentative D call TRBD1 (6 bases). From germline, CDR1 is SGHDN and CDR2 FVKESK. The CDR3 has 14 amino acids. Trimming shortened V by 3 bases and J by 2 bases, and 8 bases separated the two germline ends. The CDR3 spells CASSHGGPGNTIYF. CDR3 DNA: TGTGCCAGCAGCCATGGGGGGCCTGGAAACACCATATATTTT.

This clonotype was detected a few times. V gene TRBV29-1 combines with J gene TRBJ2-3; D is unresolved. Germline CDR1 and CDR2: SQVTM and ANQGSEA. Trimming took 4 bases from V and 7 from J, leaving 6 bases between them. The CDR3 has 10 residues. The CDR3 spells CSVGGHTQYF. CDR3 DNA sequence: TGCAGCGTTGGAGGCCATACGCAGTATTTT.

This clonotype was counted many times. The V and J genes are TRBV28 and TRBJ2-4; 11 bases map to TRBD2. The germline CDR1 and CDR2 sequences are MDHEN and SYDVKM. CDR3 length: 18 residues. J lost 2 bases, V lost 7 bases, and 13 bases had no gene match. CDR3 amino acids: CASTFWTGTSGTKNIQYF. The CDR3 DNA is TGTGCCAGCACTTTCTGGACCGGGACTAGCGGTACCAAAAACATTCAGTACTTC.